This is a list of T cell receptor beta chains from one sample in a study of CD8 T cells in Susac syndrome. MiXCR was run by TCRdb on the immunoSEQ multiplex PCR reads, yielding one entry per CDR3 protein. The table has roughly 400,000 distinct CDR3 sequences, about 85% seen once. Sequencing was done on a sample of CD8+ T cells from PBMCs. These receptor sequences come from a human donor with multiple sclerosis. Both conserved end residues are part of each CDR3. A D gene is named only where the DNA matches it firmly. Not every row has a clone size; where given, it reads once, few, many or a size class.

CDR3: CASSHTTSGYQETQYF
DNA: TGTGCCAGCAGCCATACGACTAGCGGTTACCAAGAGACCCAGTACTTC
V: TRBV28
D: TRBD2
size: NA
J: TRBJ2-5

CDR3: CASSLGQGVSYNEQFF
DNA: TGTGCCAGTAGTCTCGGACAGGGGGTTTCCTACAATGAGCAGTTCTTC
V: TRBV19
D: TRBD1
size: NA
J: TRBJ2-1

CDR3: CASRIEGHEQFF
DNA: TGTGCCAGCAGGATCGAAGGCCATGAGCAGTTCTTC
V: TRBV6-1
D: NA
size: NA
J: TRBJ2-1

CDR3: CASSLDRGGIQETQYF
DNA: TGTGCCAGCAGCTTAGATCGCGGGGGGATCCAAGAGACCCAGTACTTC
V: TRBV11-2
D: TRBD2
size: NA
J: TRBJ2-5

CDR3: CATRRTRPYNEQFF
DNA: TGTGCCACCAGACGGACGCGTCCCTACAATGAGCAGTTCTTC
V: TRBV24-1
D: NA
size: NA
J: TRBJ2-1

CDR3: CASSYSAGNTEAFF
DNA: TGTGCCAGCAGTTACTCAGCAGGCAACACTGAAGCTTTCTTT
V: TRBV6-5
D: NA
size: NA
J: TRBJ1-1

CDR3: CATSSTGTSGGASTDTQYF
DNA: TGTGCCACCAGCAGCACCGGGACTAGCGGTGGCGCTAGCACAGATACGCAGTATTTT
V: TRBV15
D: TRBD2
size: NA
J: TRBJ2-3

CDR3: CASRVSAWNEQFF
DNA: TGTGCCAGCCGGGTAAGCGCGTGGAATGAGCAGTTCTTC
V: TRBV6-1
D: NA
size: NA
J: TRBJ2-1

CDR3: CASSAHGETQYF
DNA: TGTGCCAGCAGTGCACACGGAGAGACCCAGTACTTC
V: TRBV6-5
D: NA
size: NA
J: TRBJ2-5

CDR3: CASSQEEQVLAYEQYF
DNA: TGCGCCAGCAGCCAAGAGGAACAGGTGTTAGCCTACGAGCAGTACTTC
V: TRBV4-1
D: NA
size: NA
J: TRBJ2-7

CDR3: CASSPWRGYEQYF
DNA: TGTGCCAGCAGTCCCTGGAGGGGGTACGAGCAGTACTTC
V: TRBV27
D: NA
size: NA
J: TRBJ2-7

CDR3: CASSRTGKAEQYF
DNA: TGCGCCAGCAGCCGCACAGGGAAGGCCGAGCAGTACTTC
V: TRBV4-1
D: NA
size: NA
J: TRBJ2-7

CDR3: CASSQEGSRGEPQHF
DNA: TGTGCCAGCAGCCAAGAAGGGAGCCGAGGCGAGCCCCAGCATTTT
V: TRBV3-1
D: NA
size: NA
J: TRBJ1-5

CDR3: CASSYRVDEQFF
DNA: TGTGCCAGCAGTTACAGGGTCGATGAGCAGTTCTTC
V: TRBV2
D: NA
size: NA
J: TRBJ2-1

CDR3: CASSSPAGGSYNEQFF
DNA: TGTGCCAGCAGTTCCCCAGCGGGAGGGTCCTACAATGAGCAGTTCTTC
V: TRBV12-3/TRBV12-4
D: TRBD2
size: once
J: TRBJ2-1

CDR3: CASSLDGGSTNTEAFF
DNA: TGTGCCAGCAGCTTGGATGGGGGTTCGACGAACACTGAAGCTTTCTTT
V: TRBV5-4
D: NA
size: NA
J: TRBJ1-1

CDR3: CASSPTPTGAWDYGYTF
DNA: TGCGCCAGCAGCCCCACGCCAACAGGGGCCTGGGACTATGGCTACACCTTC
V: TRBV4-1
D: TRBD1
size: NA
J: TRBJ1-2

CDR3: CANSSGTHAYEQYF
DNA: TGCGCCAACAGCTCCGGGACGCACGCCTACGAGCAGTACTTC
V: TRBV5-1
D: NA
size: NA
J: TRBJ2-7

CDR3: CSAREATGDRELFF
DNA: TGCAGTGCTAGAGAGGCGACAGGGGACCGGGAGCTGTTTTTT
V: TRBV20-1
D: TRBD1
size: NA
J: TRBJ2-2

CDR3: CASSRASEGYGYTF
DNA: TGTGCCAGCAGTCGAGCCTCCGAGGGCTATGGCTACACCTTC
V: TRBV6-1
D: NA
size: NA
J: TRBJ1-2

CDR3: CASSLWAGTGELFF
DNA: TGTGCCAGCAGCTTATGGGCGGGGACCGGGGAGCTGTTTTTT
V: TRBV11-2
D: NA
size: NA
J: TRBJ2-2

CDR3: CASSLGAAPTVRYTGELFF
DNA: TGCGCCAGCAGCTTAGGGGCGGCCCCGACAGTGAGATACACCGGGGAGCTGTTTTTT
V: TRBV5-1
D: NA
size: NA
J: TRBJ2-2

CDR3: CSARDRQRNEKLFF
DNA: TGCAGTGCTAGAGATCGACAGAGGAATGAAAAACTGTTTTTT
V: TRBV20-1
D: NA
size: NA
J: TRBJ1-4

CDR3: CATSGDSNTGELFF
DNA: TGTGCCACCAGTGGGGATTCTAACACCGGGGAGCTGTTTTTT
V: TRBV24-1
D: NA
size: once
J: TRBJ2-2

CDR3: CASSPEITGELFF
DNA: TGTGCCAGTAGCCCAGAGATCACCGGGGAGCTGTTTTTT
V: TRBV19
D: NA
size: NA
J: TRBJ2-2

CDR3: CASSLWAGGSTDTQYF
DNA: TGTGCCAGCAGTTTATGGGCGGGGGGTTCTACAGATACGCAGTATTTT
V: TRBV27
D: TRBD2
size: NA
J: TRBJ2-3

CDR3: CASSIGQGALNTEAFF
DNA: TGTGCCAGTAGTATAGGACAGGGAGCCTTGAACACTGAAGCTTTCTTT
V: TRBV19
D: TRBD1
size: once
J: TRBJ1-1

CDR3: CATAVAGFLSEAFF
DNA: TGTGCCACCGCGGTCGCAGGGTTTCTCAGTGAAGCTTTCTTT
V: TRBV15
D: NA
size: NA
J: TRBJ1-1

CDR3: CASSEGLDNEQFF
DNA: TGTGCCAGCAGTGAAGGACTGGATAATGAGCAGTTCTTC
V: TRBV6-1
D: NA
size: few
J: TRBJ2-1

CDR3: CASSHRDRGPYGYTF
DNA: TGTGCCAGCAGCCACCGGGACAGGGGCCCTTATGGCTACACCTTC
V: TRBV5-6
D: TRBD1
size: NA
J: TRBJ1-2

CDR3: CASRPKAGGRKPQHF
DNA: TGTGCCAGCAGACCGAAAGCAGGGGGTAGGAAGCCCCAGCATTTT
V: TRBV28
D: TRBD1
size: NA
J: TRBJ1-5

CDR3: CATQFVGGFVDSDGYTF
DNA: TGTGCCACCCAGTTTGTGGGGGGCTTCGTAGATTCCGATGGCTACACCTTC
V: TRBV28
D: NA
size: NA
J: TRBJ1-2

CDR3: CAWSPSTLGQGAMTYSPDTQYF
DNA: TGTGCCTGGAGTCCTAGTACTCTCGGACAGGGGGCAATGACGTATTCACCAGATACGCAGTATTTT
V: TRBV30
D: TRBD1
size: NA
J: TRBJ2-3

CDR3: CASSRGQRYGYTF
DNA: TGTGCCAGCAGCCGCGGACAGAGATATGGCTACACCTTC
V: TRBV7-9
D: NA
size: few
J: TRBJ1-2

CDR3: CASSPTGMGELFF
DNA: TGTGCCAGCAGCCCCACGGGAATGGGGGAGCTGTTTTTT
V: TRBV5-4
D: NA
size: NA
J: TRBJ2-2

CDR3: CASSIEGLAGGGTYNEQFF
DNA: TGTGCCAGTAGTATAGAGGGACTAGCGGGAGGAGGCACCTACAATGAGCAGTTCTTC
V: TRBV19
D: TRBD2
size: NA
J: TRBJ2-1

CDR3: CASRIGGGYTEAFF
DNA: TGTGCCAGCAGGATCGGCGGGGGGTACACTGAAGCTTTCTTT
V: TRBV27
D: NA
size: NA
J: TRBJ1-1

CDR3: CASSQVGLAREQYF
DNA: TGCGCCAGCAGCCAAGTGGGACTAGCAAGGGAGCAGTACTTC
V: TRBV4-1
D: TRBD2
size: NA
J: TRBJ2-7

CDR3: CASSELGTGEYEQYF
DNA: TGCGCCAGCAGTGAGTTAGGGACAGGGGAATACGAGCAGTACTTC
V: TRBV10-2
D: TRBD1
size: NA
J: TRBJ2-7

CDR3: CASSDTFGRAYEQFF
DNA: TGTGCCAGCAGTGACACCTTCGGGAGGGCCTATGAGCAGTTCTTC
V: TRBV28
D: TRBD2
size: NA
J: TRBJ2-1

CDR3: CSVMGQGVYYEQYF
DNA: TGCAGCGTGATGGGACAGGGAGTATACTACGAGCAGTACTTC
V: TRBV29-1
D: TRBD1
size: NA
J: TRBJ2-7

CDR3: CAWSSGRGKDEQYF
DNA: TGTGCCTGGAGTTCGGGCAGGGGTAAGGACGAGCAGTACTTC
V: TRBV30
D: NA
size: NA
J: TRBJ2-7

CDR3: CASSVPGASYEQYF
DNA: TGTGCCAGCAGCGTGCCCGGGGCCTCCTACGAGCAGTACTTC
V: TRBV12-3/TRBV12-4
D: NA
size: NA
J: TRBJ2-7

CDR3: CASSQDLGQGSWHYEQYF
DNA: TGTGCCAGCAGCCAAGATCTGGGACAGGGTTCCTGGCACTACGAGCAGTACTTC
V: TRBV14
D: TRBD1
size: NA
J: TRBJ2-7

CDR3: CASTPTADDTQYF
DNA: TGTGCCAGCACCCCTACGGCAGACGATACGCAGTATTTT
V: TRBV3-1
D: NA
size: NA
J: TRBJ2-3

CDR3: CASSLWPNTGELFF
DNA: TGTGCCAGCAGCTTGTGGCCGAACACCGGGGAGCTGTTTTTT
V: TRBV5-6
D: NA
size: NA
J: TRBJ2-2

CDR3: CASSLDRGDGYTF
DNA: TGTGCCAGCAGTTTAGACAGGGGGGATGGCTACACCTTC
V: TRBV27
D: TRBD1
size: NA
J: TRBJ1-2

CDR3: CASSQESRYMNTEAFF
DNA: TGCGCCAGCAGCCAAGAATCACGGTACATGAACACTGAAGCTTTCTTT
V: TRBV4-1
D: NA
size: once
J: TRBJ1-1

CDR3: CASSLEHYEQYF
DNA: TGTGCCAGCAGCTTAGAACACTACGAGCAGTACTTC
V: TRBV7-9
D: NA
size: NA
J: TRBJ2-7

CDR3: CASSLSGVGGHYEYF
DNA: TGTGCCAGCAGTTTATCCGGTGTAGGGGGGCATTACGAGTACTTC
V: TRBV27
D: NA
size: NA
J: TRBJ2-7

CDR3: CASSLVQGPTGELFF
DNA: TGTGCCAGCAGCTTGGTTCAGGGCCCGACCGGGGAGCTGTTTTTT
V: TRBV5-6
D: NA
size: few
J: TRBJ2-2

CDR3: CASSYLRRGSTDTQYF
DNA: TGTGCCAGCAGCTACCTCCGGCGGGGTTCCACAGATACGCAGTATTTT
V: TRBV13
D: NA
size: NA
J: TRBJ2-3

CDR3: CASRPDREETQYF
DNA: TGTGCCAGCAGACCGGACAGGGAAGAGACCCAGTACTTC
V: TRBV12-3/TRBV12-4
D: TRBD1
size: NA
J: TRBJ2-5

CDR3: CSVEVFRGRGPYEQYF
DNA: TGCAGCGTTGAGGTCTTCCGTGGCAGGGGGCCGTACGAGCAGTACTTC
V: TRBV29-1
D: TRBD1
size: NA
J: TRBJ2-7

CDR3: CATSENRAQPQHF
DNA: TGTGCCACCAGTGAAAACAGGGCTCAGCCCCAGCATTTT
V: TRBV24-1
D: NA
size: once
J: TRBJ1-5